This T cell receptor beta chain appears in the sequencing data of a study of read filtering for tumor transcriptome and immune sequencing. Study as a whole: The cohort had over 16 men and 14 to 15 women aged about 45 to 90, mean around 63 years. Transcriptome libraries were built from DNase-treated RNA. By R-ISS, stages I, II and III held around 8, 16 and 7 patients.

This clonotype was seen ten or more times. From 350 to 500 ng of RNA, a library with molecular barcoded alpha/delta and beta/gamma adaptors was made. MiXCR was run by TCRdb on the reads, yielding one entry per CDR3 protein. The sample lists 40,000 to 55,000 distinct CDR3 sequences; roughly a fifth were seen once. This sequence was found in a donor at least 40 years old with multiple myeloma. Sequencing was carried out using a population of CD138-negative cells sorted from bone marrow.

CDR3 in amino acids: CSVGATGGVNTGELFF. CDR3 sequence (DNA): TGCAGCGTTGGGGCGACAGGGGGAGTCAACACCGGGGAGCTGTTTTTT. V is TRBV29-1 and J is TRBJ2-2; TRBD1 matches at 9 bases. Germline CDR1 and CDR2: SQVTM and ANQGSEA. J lost 2 bases, V lost 4 bases, and 8 bases had no gene match. The CDR3 totals 16 residues.